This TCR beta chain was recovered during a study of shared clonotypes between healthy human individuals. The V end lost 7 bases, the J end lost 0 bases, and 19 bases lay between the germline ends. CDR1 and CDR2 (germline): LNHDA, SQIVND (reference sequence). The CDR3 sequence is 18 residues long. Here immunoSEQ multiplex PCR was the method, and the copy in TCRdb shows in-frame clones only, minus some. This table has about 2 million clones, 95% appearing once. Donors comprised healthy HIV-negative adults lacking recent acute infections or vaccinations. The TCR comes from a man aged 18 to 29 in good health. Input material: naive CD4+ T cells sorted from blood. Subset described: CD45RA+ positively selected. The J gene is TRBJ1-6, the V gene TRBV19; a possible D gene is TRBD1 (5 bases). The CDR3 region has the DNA TGTGCCAGTAACCCCCAGGGACCTTCCTACTCCTATAATTCACCCCTCCACTTT. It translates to CASNPQGPSYSYNSPLHF.